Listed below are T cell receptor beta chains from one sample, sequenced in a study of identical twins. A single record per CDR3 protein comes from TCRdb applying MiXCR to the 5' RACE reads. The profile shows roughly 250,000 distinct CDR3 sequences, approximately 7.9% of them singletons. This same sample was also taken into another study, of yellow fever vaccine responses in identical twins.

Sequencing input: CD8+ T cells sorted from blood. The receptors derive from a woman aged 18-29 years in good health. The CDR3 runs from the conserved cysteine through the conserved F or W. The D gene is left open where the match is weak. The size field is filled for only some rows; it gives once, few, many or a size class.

cdr3_aa: CASSLIGRQGCSYEQYF
cdr3_nt: TGTGCCAGCAGCTTAATAGGGAGACAGGGTTGTTCCTACGAGCAGTACTTC
j_call: TRBJ2-7
d_call: TRBD1
clone_size: few
cdr3_length: 17
v_call: TRBV7-6

cdr3_aa: CASSYRSDGYTF
cdr3_nt: TGTGCCAGCAGCTACAGGAGTGATGGCTACACCTTC
j_call: TRBJ1-2
d_call: NA
clone_size: many
cdr3_length: 12
v_call: TRBV12-3/TRBV12-4

cdr3_aa: CASSKDGGLDIQYF
cdr3_nt: TGTGCCAGCAGCAAAGACGGAGGGTTAGACATTCAGTACTTC
j_call: TRBJ2-4
d_call: NA
clone_size: NA
cdr3_length: 14
v_call: TRBV7-6

cdr3_aa: CASSVRDRGQSGELFF
cdr3_nt: TGCGCCAGCAGCGTCCGGGACAGGGGGCAGTCCGGGGAGCTGTTTTTT
j_call: TRBJ2-2
d_call: TRBD1
clone_size: many
cdr3_length: 16
v_call: TRBV5-1

cdr3_aa: CSAGLEEIYGYTF
cdr3_nt: TGCAGCGCTGGCCTCGAAGAGATCTATGGCTACACCTTC
j_call: TRBJ1-2
d_call: NA
clone_size: few
cdr3_length: 13
v_call: TRBV29-1

cdr3_aa: CSVRRAGELFF
cdr3_nt: TGCAGCGTTCGGCGAGCCGGGGAGCTGTTTTTT
j_call: TRBJ2-2
d_call: NA
clone_size: few
cdr3_length: 11
v_call: TRBV29-1

cdr3_aa: CSVEAFTQRGGADTQYF
cdr3_nt: TGCAGCGTTGAGGCCTTTACTCAGCGGGGGGGCGCAGATACGCAGTATTTT
j_call: TRBJ2-3
d_call: TRBD2
clone_size: many
cdr3_length: 17
v_call: TRBV29-1

cdr3_aa: CASSYYQGGTEAFF
cdr3_nt: TGTGCCAGCAGTTATTATCAGGGGGGCACTGAAGCTTTCTTT
j_call: TRBJ1-1
d_call: TRBD1
clone_size: NA
cdr3_length: 14
v_call: TRBV6-5

cdr3_aa: CASSQGLDNTEAFF
cdr3_nt: TGCGCCAGCAGCCAGGGCCTGGATAACACTGAAGCTTTCTTT
j_call: TRBJ1-1
d_call: NA
clone_size: few
cdr3_length: 14
v_call: TRBV4-1

cdr3_aa: CASSLGDRAATEAFF
cdr3_nt: TGTGCCAGCAGCTTAGGGGACAGGGCCGCCACTGAAGCTTTCTTT
j_call: TRBJ1-1
d_call: TRBD1
clone_size: NA
cdr3_length: 15
v_call: TRBV11-3

cdr3_aa: CSAPTGERYNEQFF
cdr3_nt: TGCAGTGCACCGACAGGGGAACGTTACAATGAGCAGTTCTTC
j_call: TRBJ2-1
d_call: TRBD1
clone_size: NA
cdr3_length: 14
v_call: TRBV20-1

cdr3_aa: CASSPGGGPLNEQFF
cdr3_nt: TGTGCCAGCAGTCCAGGCGGGGGACCACTCAATGAGCAGTTCTTC
j_call: TRBJ2-1
d_call: TRBD2
clone_size: NA
cdr3_length: 15
v_call: TRBV12-3/TRBV12-4

cdr3_aa: CASSDGQGQREQYF
cdr3_nt: TGTGCCAGCAGTGATGGGCAGGGACAGCGCGAGCAGTACTTC
j_call: TRBJ2-7
d_call: TRBD1
clone_size: many
cdr3_length: 14
v_call: TRBV2

cdr3_aa: CASSFGGQINEQFF
cdr3_nt: TGTGCCAGCAGTTTTGGGGGACAGATAAATGAGCAGTTCTTC
j_call: TRBJ2-1
d_call: TRBD1
clone_size: NA
cdr3_length: 14
v_call: TRBV12-3/TRBV12-4

cdr3_aa: CASSPGVGEKLFF
cdr3_nt: TGTGCCAGCAGTCCAGGTGTGGGGGAAAAACTGTTTTTT
j_call: TRBJ1-4
d_call: NA
clone_size: many
cdr3_length: 13
v_call: TRBV27

cdr3_aa: CASSLRDFESTTDTQYF
cdr3_nt: TGTGCCAGCAGCCTCCGGGACTTCGAAAGTACAACAGATACGCAGTATTTT
j_call: TRBJ2-3
d_call: NA
clone_size: few
cdr3_length: 17
v_call: TRBV7-9

cdr3_aa: CATSAGSQETQYF
cdr3_nt: TGTGCCACCAGTGCGGGCAGCCAAGAGACCCAGTACTTC
j_call: TRBJ2-5
d_call: NA
clone_size: NA
cdr3_length: 13
v_call: TRBV24-1

cdr3_aa: CASSGPGTGESYEQYF
cdr3_nt: TGTGCCAGCAGCGGACCCGGGACAGGGGAATCCTACGAGCAGTACTTC
j_call: TRBJ2-7
d_call: TRBD1
clone_size: few
cdr3_length: 16
v_call: TRBV7-9

cdr3_aa: CASSGPGGGTDTQYF
cdr3_nt: TGTGCCAGCAGCGGACCCGGGGGAGGCACAGATACGCAGTATTTT
j_call: TRBJ2-3
d_call: NA
clone_size: NA
cdr3_length: 15
v_call: TRBV7-3

cdr3_aa: CASSFRGPPPTGELFF
cdr3_nt: TGCGCCAGCAGCTTTCGCGGGCCCCCCCCCACCGGGGAGCTGTTTTTT
j_call: TRBJ2-2
d_call: NA
clone_size: NA
cdr3_length: 16
v_call: TRBV5-1

cdr3_aa: CASSPRDGDTDTQYF
cdr3_nt: TGTGCCAGCAGCCCCCGGGACGGTGACACAGATACGCAGTATTTT
j_call: TRBJ2-3
d_call: NA
clone_size: few
cdr3_length: 15
v_call: TRBV7-9

cdr3_aa: CASRLAGLYNEQFF
cdr3_nt: TGTGCCAGCAGACTAGCGGGGCTCTACAATGAGCAGTTCTTC
j_call: TRBJ2-1
d_call: TRBD2
clone_size: NA
cdr3_length: 14
v_call: TRBV12-3/TRBV12-4

cdr3_aa: CASSQGYNQPQHF
cdr3_nt: TGCGCCAGCAGCCAAGGATACAATCAGCCCCAGCATTTT
j_call: TRBJ1-5
d_call: NA
clone_size: many
cdr3_length: 13
v_call: TRBV4-1

cdr3_aa: CASSLDLGYLGTDTQYF
cdr3_nt: TGTGCCAGCAGCTTAGATTTGGGGTATCTTGGCACAGATACGCAGTATTTT
j_call: TRBJ2-3
d_call: NA
clone_size: few
cdr3_length: 17
v_call: TRBV7-6

cdr3_aa: CASSLSLAGEGWYNEQFF
cdr3_nt: TGTGCCAGCAGTTTAAGTCTAGCGGGGGAAGGTTGGTACAATGAGCAGTTCTTC
j_call: TRBJ2-1
d_call: TRBD2
clone_size: few
cdr3_length: 18
v_call: TRBV12-3/TRBV12-4

cdr3_aa: CSARDYRGGDSGANVLTF
cdr3_nt: TGCAGTGCTAGAGATTATCGGGGAGGGGACTCTGGGGCCAACGTCCTGACTTTC
j_call: TRBJ2-6
d_call: TRBD2
clone_size: few
cdr3_length: 18
v_call: TRBV20-1

cdr3_aa: CASSQDRVSYNEQFF
cdr3_nt: TGTGCCAGCAGCCAAGACAGGGTCTCCTACAATGAGCAGTTCTTC
j_call: TRBJ2-1
d_call: NA
clone_size: many
cdr3_length: 15
v_call: TRBV3-1

cdr3_aa: CASTPGLAGGYTDTQYF
cdr3_nt: TGTGCCAGCACCCCTGGACTAGCGGGAGGGTATACAGATACGCAGTATTTT
j_call: TRBJ2-3
d_call: TRBD2
clone_size: few
cdr3_length: 17
v_call: TRBV9

cdr3_aa: CSASQRNSYNEQFF
cdr3_nt: TGCAGTGCTAGTCAGCGAAACTCCTACAATGAGCAGTTCTTC
j_call: TRBJ2-1
d_call: NA
clone_size: NA
cdr3_length: 14
v_call: TRBV20-1

cdr3_aa: CASSPAGPDTQYF
cdr3_nt: TGTGCCAGTAGTCCAGCGGGACCAGATACGCAGTATTTT
j_call: TRBJ2-3
d_call: TRBD2
clone_size: few
cdr3_length: 13
v_call: TRBV12-3/TRBV12-4

cdr3_aa: CSVEDLGYNEQFF
cdr3_nt: TGCAGCGTTGAAGATCTCGGGTACAATGAGCAGTTCTTC
j_call: TRBJ2-1
d_call: NA
clone_size: many
cdr3_length: 13
v_call: TRBV29-1

cdr3_aa: CATSLSGVLGTQYF
cdr3_nt: TGTGCCACCAGCCTGTCAGGGGTCCTGGGGACCCAGTACTTC
j_call: TRBJ2-5
d_call: NA
clone_size: NA
cdr3_length: 14
v_call: TRBV15

cdr3_aa: CASSYYGLAGTAGELFF
cdr3_nt: TGTGCCAGCAGTTACTACGGACTAGCGGGAACGGCCGGGGAGCTGTTTTTT
j_call: TRBJ2-2
d_call: TRBD2
clone_size: NA
cdr3_length: 17
v_call: TRBV6-5

cdr3_aa: CASSQPTGEETQYF
cdr3_nt: TGTGCCAGCAGCCAACCAACAGGGGAAGAGACCCAGTACTTC
j_call: TRBJ2-5
d_call: TRBD1
clone_size: few
cdr3_length: 14
v_call: TRBV7-2

cdr3_aa: CASSFLTGRETQYF
cdr3_nt: TGTGCCAGCAGTTTCCTGACAGGGAGGGAGACCCAGTACTTC
j_call: TRBJ2-5
d_call: NA
clone_size: many
cdr3_length: 14
v_call: TRBV12-3/TRBV12-4

cdr3_aa: CASSPNGGRGETQYF
cdr3_nt: TGTGCCAGCAGCCCAAACGGGGGGAGGGGAGAGACCCAGTACTTC
j_call: TRBJ2-5
d_call: TRBD2
clone_size: NA
cdr3_length: 15
v_call: TRBV7-3

cdr3_aa: CASSGLPDNEQFF
cdr3_nt: TGTGCCAGCAGCGGACTACCAGACAATGAGCAGTTCTTC
j_call: TRBJ2-1
d_call: NA
clone_size: many
cdr3_length: 13
v_call: TRBV7-2

cdr3_aa: CASSGGTDYNEQFF
cdr3_nt: TGTGCCAGCAGCGGGGGGACAGATTACAATGAGCAGTTCTTC
j_call: TRBJ2-1
d_call: NA
clone_size: many
cdr3_length: 14
v_call: TRBV5-5

cdr3_aa: CASSLFGQGDSPLHF
cdr3_nt: TGTGCCAGCAGCTTGTTTGGGCAGGGTGATTCACCCCTCCACTTT
j_call: TRBJ1-6
d_call: NA
clone_size: many
cdr3_length: 15
v_call: TRBV5-6

cdr3_aa: CASSFFSGGQIRDERYAQYF
cdr3_nt: TGTGCCAGCAGTTTTTTTAGCGGGGGTCAAATCCGGGATGAAAGATACGCCCAGTATTTT
j_call: TRBJ2-3
d_call: TRBD2
clone_size: NA
cdr3_length: 20
v_call: TRBV12-3/TRBV12-4

cdr3_aa: CSAKTWGLSSYNEQFF
cdr3_nt: TGCAGTGCAAAGACTTGGGGCCTAAGCTCCTACAATGAGCAGTTCTTC
j_call: TRBJ2-1
d_call: NA
clone_size: NA
cdr3_length: 16
v_call: TRBV20-1

cdr3_aa: CSARRGRWREVGDTQYF
cdr3_nt: TGCAGTGCTAGACGGGGAAGGTGGCGGGAGGTAGGAGATACGCAGTATTTT
j_call: TRBJ2-3
d_call: TRBD2
clone_size: few
cdr3_length: 17
v_call: TRBV20-1

cdr3_aa: CSASDYTGTGELFF
cdr3_nt: TGCAGTGCTAGTGACTACACGGGAACCGGGGAGCTGTTTTTT
j_call: TRBJ2-2
d_call: NA
clone_size: few
cdr3_length: 14
v_call: TRBV20-1

cdr3_aa: CSSRGGSLNEQFF
cdr3_nt: TGCAGCTCCCGGGGGGGCTCGTTGAATGAGCAGTTCTTC
j_call: TRBJ2-1
d_call: TRBD2
clone_size: few
cdr3_length: 13
v_call: TRBV29-1

cdr3_aa: CSVEALTGPNYEQFF
cdr3_nt: TGCAGCGTTGAAGCCCTTACCGGGCCCAACTATGAGCAGTTCTTC
j_call: TRBJ2-1
d_call: NA
clone_size: many
cdr3_length: 15
v_call: TRBV29-1

cdr3_aa: CASRSPGGGNEQFF
cdr3_nt: TGTGCCAGCAGAAGCCCGGGAGGGGGGAATGAGCAGTTCTTC
j_call: TRBJ2-1
d_call: TRBD2
clone_size: once
cdr3_length: 14
v_call: TRBV9

cdr3_aa: CASSLPSGTKEEQYF
cdr3_nt: TGTGCCAGCAGCCTCCCCTCCGGGACTAAGGAGGAGCAGTACTTC
j_call: TRBJ2-7
d_call: TRBD2
clone_size: NA
cdr3_length: 15
v_call: TRBV28

cdr3_aa: CASSEGLAGTQYF
cdr3_nt: TGTGCCAGCAGCGAGGGACTAGCTGGGACCCAGTACTTC
j_call: TRBJ2-5
d_call: TRBD2
clone_size: many
cdr3_length: 13
v_call: TRBV5-5

cdr3_aa: CASSQVLGTGELFF
cdr3_nt: TGTGCCAGCAGCCAAGTTCTCGGCACCGGGGAGCTGTTTTTT
j_call: TRBJ2-2
d_call: NA
clone_size: few
cdr3_length: 14
v_call: TRBV3-1

cdr3_aa: CASSSRKRAINTEAFF
cdr3_nt: TGCGCCAGCAGCTCCCGAAAGAGAGCAATAAACACTGAAGCTTTCTTT
j_call: TRBJ1-1
d_call: NA
clone_size: NA
cdr3_length: 16
v_call: TRBV5-1

cdr3_aa: CASSYHRAFGAFF
cdr3_nt: TGTGCCAGCAGTTATCACAGGGCGTTCGGGGCTTTCTTT
j_call: TRBJ1-1
d_call: NA
clone_size: NA
cdr3_length: 13
v_call: TRBV6-7

cdr3_aa: CSVEKDGVIAGTEVGELFF
cdr3_nt: TGCAGCGTTGAAAAGGATGGGGTTATAGCGGGAACTGAGGTCGGGGAGCTGTTTTTT
j_call: TRBJ2-2
d_call: TRBD2
clone_size: many
cdr3_length: 19
v_call: TRBV29-1

cdr3_aa: CASSLQGEKLFF
cdr3_nt: TGTGCCAGCAGCTTACAGGGGGAAAAACTGTTTTTT
j_call: TRBJ1-4
d_call: NA
clone_size: NA
cdr3_length: 12
v_call: TRBV7-6